The TCR beta chain under discussion was sequenced for a study of early T cells in non-severe SARS-CoV-2 infection (dated by TCRdb to about 2021). Describing the broader study: TCR sequencing used bulk RNA from unsorted whole blood, so alpha and beta chains could not be paired.

This clonotype was seen many times. The specificity of this receptor is unknown. No much larger clone is present one base from it, and per-base qualities are unavailable. A case-control design nested within a healthcare worker cohort in London, UK, was used, with weekly nasopharyngeal swab PCR tests and blood sampling performed. Healthcare workers were recruited between 23 and 31 March 2020, during the week of the UK lockdown, and were followed weekly for up to roughly 16 weeks. There are 14 amino acids in the CDR3, from cysteine to phenylalanine inclusive. The kept DNA is CDR3 alone, 42 bases in frame from the first base. V lost 3 bases and J lost 1 base; the stretch between them is 6 bases long. Points the paper makes about the study in general: VDJdb matching was skewed toward anti-spike CD8 responses and likely underestimated virus-specific expansions, missing private and CD4 specificities.

The method was 5' RACE. The sequencer listed for this sample is NextSeq 500. To correct for sequencing error and PCR bias, the TCR library protocol tagged individual cDNA molecules with unique molecular identifiers. Both TCR alpha and beta chains were sequenced, and tight co-correlation was observed between alpha and beta sequence abundances in each sample. Turning to the authors' computational methods: Decombinator V4 was used to annotate the V gene, J gene and CDR3 of the TCR sequences. TCRs were defined as expanded if a significant change between any two time points was detected under a Poisson model with p below 0.0001. Abundances of TCRs were expressed as counts per million after normalisation to the total number of TCRs sequenced in each sample. MAIT TCRs were defined by TRAV1-2 paired with TRAJ12, TRAJ20 or TRAJ33, and iNKT TCRs by TRAV10 paired with TRAJ18. VDJdb, accessed 1 November 2021, was searched for CMV, EBV and SARS-CoV-2 annotated TCRs, excluding TCRs annotated for multiple antigens. TCRdb's own reprocessing of the public reads used fastp at Q25 and MiXCR and kept productive beta chains. Each record represents a unique CDR3 protein, reported with the most common genes and DNA among its rows. The V and J calls come from TCRdb's annotation, not from the publication. A total of about 57,000 distinct CDR3 sequences appear in this sample, 10% of them only once. The top ten clones comprise around 8.3% of the sample.

The clonotype originates from an adult who was a healthcare worker with PCR-confirmed SARS-CoV-2 infection or an uninfected control (not recorded which). The rearrangement joined TRBV12-3 or TRBV12-4 to TRBJ2-2; the D gene assignment is ambiguous. The sequenced sample consisted of whole blood. The nucleotide sequence is given as TGTGCCAGCAGTTTGGACGGGAACACCGGGGAGCTGTTTTTT. This translates into CASSLDGNTGELFF.